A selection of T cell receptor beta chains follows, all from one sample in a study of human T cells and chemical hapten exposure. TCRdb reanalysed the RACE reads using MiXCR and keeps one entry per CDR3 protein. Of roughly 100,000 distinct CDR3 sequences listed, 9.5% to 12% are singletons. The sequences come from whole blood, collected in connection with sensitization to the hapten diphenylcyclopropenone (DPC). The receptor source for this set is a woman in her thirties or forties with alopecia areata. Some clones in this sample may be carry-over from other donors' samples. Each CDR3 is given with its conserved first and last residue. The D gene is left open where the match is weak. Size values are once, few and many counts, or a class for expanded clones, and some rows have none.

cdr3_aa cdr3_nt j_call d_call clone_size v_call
CASSTQGGYAFF TGTGCCAGCAGCACACAGGGAGGTTACGCTTTCTTT TRBJ1-1 - many TRBV7-3
CASTRQGSTGELFF TGTGCCAGCACCAGACAGGGAAGCACCGGGGAGCTGTTTTTT TRBJ2-2 TRBD1 - TRBV11-2
CASGPGASGRRDTQYF TGTGCCAGCGGCCCCGGGGCTAGCGGGAGGAGAGATACGCAGTATTTT TRBJ2-3 TRBD2 - TRBV9
CASSATGGRAKNIQYF TGTGCCAGCAGCGCAACGGGGGGGCGAGCCAAAAACATTCAGTACTTC TRBJ2-4 TRBD2 - TRBV7-8
CASSQGTGGDYGYTF TGCGCCAGCAGCCAAGGGACAGGGGGGGACTATGGCTACACCTTC TRBJ1-2 TRBD1 few TRBV4-3
CASSYLRSADTQYF TGTGCCAGCAGTTACTTGCGGTCCGCAGATACGCAGTATTTT TRBJ2-3 - few TRBV6-2/TRBV6-3
CASSPSSGPPYEQYF TGTGCCAGCAGCCCGAGTAGTGGACCTCCCTACGAGCAGTACTTC TRBJ2-7 - few TRBV7-2
CASSPGETQYF TGTGCCAGCAGCCCGGGAGAGACCCAGTACTTC TRBJ2-5 - many TRBV7-2
CASSPELIYNEQFF TGTGCCAGCAGCCCGGAACTGATTTACAATGAGCAGTTCTTC TRBJ2-1 - - TRBV5-4
CASSLDRLNTEAFF TGTGCCAGCAGTTTAGATCGCTTGAACACTGAAGCTTTCTTT TRBJ1-1 - many TRBV28
CASSRLDVDNEQFF TGTGCCAGCAGCCGCCTGGATGTGGACAATGAGCAGTTCTTC TRBJ2-1 - - TRBV4-2
CASSSLGLAGREQYF TGTGCCAGCAGTTCCCTCGGACTAGCGGGACGTGAGCAGTACTTC TRBJ2-7 TRBD2 few TRBV12-3/TRBV12-4
CSARDSGRAYEQYF TGCAGTGCTAGAGATAGCGGGAGAGCCTACGAGCAGTACTTC TRBJ2-7 TRBD2 - TRBV20-1
CASSVGVNEQFF TGTGCCAGCAGCGTAGGGGTCAATGAGCAGTTCTTC TRBJ2-1 - many TRBV9
CAWRGLGRASSGANVLTF TGTGCCTGGAGGGGTTTAGGCAGGGCGAGCTCTGGGGCCAACGTCCTGACTTTC TRBJ2-6 - many TRBV30
CASSLRMAGGETQYF TGCGCCAGCAGCCTTAGGATGGCGGGAGGAGAGACCCAGTACTTC TRBJ2-5 TRBD2 - TRBV4-3
CASRLTSGSGNTGELFF TGTGCAAGTCGCCTGACTAGCGGGAGCGGAAACACCGGGGAGCTGTTTTTT TRBJ2-2 - few TRBV12-2
CASTSRDRDNEKLFF TGTGCCAGCACCTCTCGCGACAGGGATAATGAAAAACTGTTTTTT TRBJ1-4 TRBD1 many TRBV28
CASSFPGRQPNTGELFF TGTGCCAGCAGCTTCCCGGGGAGACAGCCGAACACCGGGGAGCTGTTTTTT TRBJ2-2 - few TRBV7-2
CASRTSGTQETQYF TGTGCCAGCAGGACTAGCGGGACTCAAGAGACCCAGTACTTC TRBJ2-5 TRBD2 few TRBV7-9
CASSADRENSPLHF TGTGCCAGCTCAGCCGACAGGGAGAATTCACCCCTCCACTTT TRBJ1-6 TRBD1 many TRBV18
CASSLVPGAYEQYF TGTGCCAGCAGCTTAGTTCCAGGGGCCTACGAGCAGTACTTC TRBJ2-7 - - TRBV7-2
CAIAGVPQETQYF TGTGCCATCGCGGGGGTCCCCCAAGAGACCCAGTACTTC TRBJ2-5 TRBD2 many TRBV28
CASSKDYLEAFF TGTGCCAGCAGCAAGGACTATTTGGAAGCTTTCTTT TRBJ1-1 - many TRBV7-2
CASSQGNRAFF TGTGCCAGCAGCCAAGGTAACAGAGCTTTCTTT TRBJ1-1 - - TRBV14
CASKPGQAFYGYTF TGTGCCAGCAAGCCGGGACAGGCATTCTATGGCTACACCTTC TRBJ1-2 TRBD1 - TRBV6-5
CASKGSYEQYF TGTGCCAGCAAGGGGTCCTACGAGCAGTACTTC TRBJ2-7 - - TRBV28
CASSAGNRAINYGYTF TGTGCCAGCAGCGCGGGGAACAGGGCGATTAACTATGGCTACACCTTC TRBJ1-2 - - TRBV9
CASSPFEMAQYF TGTGCCAGCAGCCCCTTCGAAATGGCCCAGTACTTC TRBJ2-5 - - TRBV5-5
CASRRATVSPLETQYF TGTGCCAGCAGGCGCGCCACGGTCTCCCCTTTGGAGACCCAGTACTTC TRBJ2-5 - - TRBV28
CASSFGDLNYGYTF TGTGCCAGCAGTTTTGGGGACTTGAACTATGGCTACACCTTC TRBJ1-2 - few TRBV12-3/TRBV12-4
CASGPTGAAKNTEAFF TGTGCCAGCGGGCCTACCGGGGCAGCAAAGAACACTGAAGCTTTCTTT TRBJ1-1 - medium-sized TRBV6-5
CSALGRGNYEQYF TGCAGTGCTTTGGGTAGGGGGAACTACGAGCAGTACTTC TRBJ2-7 - many TRBV20-1
CASSRTSPDTQYF TGTGCCAGCAGTCGAACCAGCCCGGATACGCAGTATTTT TRBJ2-3 - - TRBV28
CASMGGSYNEQFF TGTGCCAGCATGGGCGGTTCCTACAATGAGCAGTTCTTC TRBJ2-1 - many TRBV2
CASSLDTRGNTEAFF TGTGCCAGCAGCTTAGATACGAGGGGGAACACTGAAGCTTTCTTT TRBJ1-1 - - TRBV7-6
CASRPGGAVNEQFF TGTGCCAGCAGGCCGGGGGGCGCCGTCAATGAGCAGTTCTTC TRBJ2-1 - few TRBV28
CASSNNQPQHF TGTGCCAGTAGTAACAATCAGCCCCAGCATTTT TRBJ1-5 - - TRBV19